This entry describes one TCR beta chain. Profiled with immunoSEQ multiplex PCR; TCRdb holds only in-frame clones, not every one. The sample includes around 170,000 clones, under 85% seen only once; the top ten take 7.6%. These data originate in a study of blood T cell repertoires in COVID-19. The junction had 6 bases not matched to a gene; V was cut back by 2 bases and J by 4 bases. CDR1 is SSHAT, CDR2 FNYEAQ, per germline (reference sequence). The CDR3 contains 16 residues. The receptor comes from a woman between 70 and 85 years old with COVID-19, enrolled during active disease. This rearrangement joins TRBV7-7 to TRBJ2-1, with 9 bases identical to TRBD2. Specimen: peripheral blood. The CDR3 protein is CASSLLRTSEYNEQFF. For the CDR3, the DNA is TGTGCCAGCAGCTTACTCCGGACTAGCGAATACAATGAGCAGTTCTTC.